The rows below give T cell receptor beta chains drawn from one sample of a study of cytomegalovirus exposure and HLA in healthy donors. Using immunoSEQ multiplex PCR, the repertoire was profiled, and TCRdb retains in-frame clones only, with some absent. This table holds around 160,000 clones, more than 65% found once. Input material: PBMCs. These receptors were taken from a young man in good health and CMV-seropositive. CDR3s leave out the opening cysteine and the closing phenylalanine or tryptophan. The order of the fields is J gene, clone size, V gene, CDR3 length, CDR3 protein. Not all rows give a size; the values are once, few, many and, for expanded clones, a class.

TRBJ2-7	once	TRBV28	11	ASSGPVTYEQY
TRBJ2-5	NA	TRBV2	9	ASKPSKTQY
TRBJ2-2	NA	TRBV6-4	12	ASTAGPNTGELF
TRBJ1-2	once	TRBV5-6	11	ASSWRGSSGYT
TRBJ2-3	few	TRBV28	14	ASSSGLAGRTDTQY
TRBJ2-6	NA	TRBV14	17	ASSQDPTGIYSEANVLT
TRBJ1-5	once	TRBV2	14	ASSGTKGISNQPQH
TRBJ2-3	once	TRBV5-1	13	ASSLFGEGTDTQY
TRBJ2-1	NA	TRBV4-1	13	ASSKGDRVINEQF
TRBJ2-2	NA	TRBV7-9	15	ATELNHPRQDTGELF
TRBJ1-1	NA	TRBV2	13	ASTEERIMNTEAF
TRBJ2-5	NA	TRBV7-2	15	ASSAGLAGLVVETQY
TRBJ2-7	few	TRBV29-1	13	SVVSGRSSSYEQY
TRBJ1-2	NA	TRBV4-3	13	ASSQDRADNYGYT
NA	NA	TRBV9	12	ASSDLDRPYEQY
TRBJ2-1	NA	TRBV5-1	12	ASSLMGTGNEQF
TRBJ2-5	NA	TRBV10-2	9	ASQRQETQY
TRBJ2-7	NA	TRBV7-2	9	ASSLGGGQY
TRBJ1-4	NA	TRBV5-1	15	ASSLRGQGATNEKLF
TRBJ2-5	few	TRBV14	14	ASSQDSWAVQETQY
TRBJ1-4	NA	TRBV5-4	15	ASSLPAGTGGEEKLF
TRBJ1-4	few	TRBV27	13	ASSPHTATNEKLF
TRBJ1-5	NA	TRBV6-6	10	ASNYGEITQH
TRBJ2-2	NA	TRBV27	11	ASSWGDGGELF
TRBJ2-5	NA	TRBV19	10	ASKGLGETQY
TRBJ2-6	NA	TRBV7-2	14	ASSLPRGSGANVLT
TRBJ2-7	NA	TRBV7-9	14	ASSSPSSGASYEQY
TRBJ2-6	NA	TRBV28	13	ASSFGGSGANVLT
TRBJ2-7	few	TRBV19	9	ASTNSYEQY
TRBJ1-4	NA	TRBV6-5	13	ASSYSVREVEKLF
TRBJ2-7	NA	TRBV7-6	12	ASSLEGTGHEQY
TRBJ2-7	NA	TRBV19	12	ASSAGTRVYEQY
TRBJ2-7	few	TRBV1	11	TSGTALGYEQY
TRBJ2-2	NA	TRBV10-2	12	ASRRQGNTGELF
TRBJ2-1	NA	TRBV7-8	13	ASSPVEGAYNEQF
TRBJ1-3	NA	TRBV19	14	ASTFSGRGNGNTIY
TRBJ2-3	NA	TRBV7-8	14	ASSPRAGLGTDTQY
TRBJ1-5	NA	TRBV30	12	AWSFLGGDQPQH
TRBJ2-7	NA	TRBV5-1	11	ASRQTESYEQY
TRBJ2-1	NA	TRBV20-1	9	SATAYNEQF
TRBJ1-1	few	TRBV7-8	13	ASSPLGQKNTEAF
TRBJ1-1	NA	TRBV4-1	17	ASSQDRFQLPGMNTEAF
TRBJ1-2	few	TRBV5-1	13	ASSSPDRVDYGYT
TRBJ1-6	NA	TRBV28	20	ASREGQGRKVLKSSYNSPLH
NA	NA	TRBV7-9	11	ASSQNRGFEQY
TRBJ2-3	NA	TRBV6-1	14	ASSEAPGGVTDTQY
TRBJ2-1	NA	TRBV7-2	13	AGAGDNPTYNEQF
TRBJ2-4	few	TRBV19	15	ASSAIPSGTAKNIQY
TRBJ1-2	NA	TRBV29-1	11	SVGQGVNYGYT
TRBJ2-5	few	TRBV10-3	12	AISDSRSQETQY
TRBJ2-2	NA	TRBV5-1	15	ASSSIGLGVTTRELF
TRBJ2-5	NA	TRBV18	11	ASSPGDQETQY
TRBJ2-2	NA	TRBV5-6	16	ASSYTSGDKRNTGELF
TRBJ2-7	NA	TRBV11-2	11	ASSLEGAREQY
TRBJ2-3	NA	TRBV13	15	ASSLRRLAGNTDTQY
TRBJ2-1	NA	TRBV11-2	11	ASSLGVGNEQF
TRBJ2-7	NA	TRBV5-6	14	ASSLTGQGGSYEQY
TRBJ2-2	few	TRBV2	12	ASYDGQPAGELF
TRBJ2-1	NA	TRBV28	13	ASRFAREGEDEQF
TRBJ2-7	NA	TRBV7-2	13	ASSLASGKSHEQY